This TCR beta chain was found in a study of blood T cell repertoires in COVID-19. Libraries were prepared by immunoSEQ multiplex PCR; TCRdb keeps only in-frame clonotypes and omits some of them. The sample lists about 400,000 clones; roughly 90% were seen once. Trimming took 2 bases from V and 4 from J; bases not matched to a gene: 4. This CDR3 region has 13 residues. CDR1 SQVTM and CDR2 ANQGSEA come from the germline V gene. The rearrangement links TRBV29-1 to TRBJ1-2; 7 bases map to TRBD1. The sequenced sample consisted of PBMCs or T cells enriched from blood (not recorded which). The clonotype originates from a woman between 40 and 50 years old with acute COVID-19. CDR3 sequence reads: CSVERQGPYGYTF. The CDR3 nucleotides read TGCAGCGTTGAACGACAGGGCCCCTATGGCTACACCTTC.